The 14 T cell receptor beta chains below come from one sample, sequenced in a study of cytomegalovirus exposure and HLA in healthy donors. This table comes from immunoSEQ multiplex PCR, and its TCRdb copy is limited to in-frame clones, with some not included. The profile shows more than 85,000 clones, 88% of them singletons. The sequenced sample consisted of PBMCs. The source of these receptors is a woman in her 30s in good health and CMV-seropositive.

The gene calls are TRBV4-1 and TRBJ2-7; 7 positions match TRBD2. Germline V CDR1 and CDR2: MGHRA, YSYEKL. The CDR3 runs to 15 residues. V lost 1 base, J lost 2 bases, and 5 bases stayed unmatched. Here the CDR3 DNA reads TGCGCCAGCAGCCAAGGCGTAGCGGGTACCTACGAGCAGTACTTC. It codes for CASSQGVAGTYEQYF.

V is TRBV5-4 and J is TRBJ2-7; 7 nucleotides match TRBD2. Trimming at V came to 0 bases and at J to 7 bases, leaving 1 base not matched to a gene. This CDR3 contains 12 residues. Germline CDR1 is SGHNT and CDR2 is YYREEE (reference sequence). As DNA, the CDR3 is TGTGCCAGCAGCTTGGACGGGAGGGAGCAGTACTTC. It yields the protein CASSLDGREQYF.

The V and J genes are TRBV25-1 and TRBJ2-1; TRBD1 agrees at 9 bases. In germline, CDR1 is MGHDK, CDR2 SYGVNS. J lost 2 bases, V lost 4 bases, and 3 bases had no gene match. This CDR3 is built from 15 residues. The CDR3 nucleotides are TGTGCCAGCAGTGGTCGACAGGGGGCCTACAATGAGCAGTTCTTC. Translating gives CASSGRQGAYNEQFF.

The CDR3 loop reads CASSYSSQGGATEAFF. The CDR3 nucleotides are TGTGCCAGCAGTTACTCGAGTCAAGGGGGGGCCACTGAAGCTTTCTTT. The chain employs TRBV6-5 and TRBJ1-1, with D tentatively TRBD1 (6 bases). V was shortened by 0 bases and J by 4 bases, with 15 bases between the two germline ends. CDR3 length: 16 residues. The germline CDR1 and CDR2 sequences are MNHEY and SVGAGI.

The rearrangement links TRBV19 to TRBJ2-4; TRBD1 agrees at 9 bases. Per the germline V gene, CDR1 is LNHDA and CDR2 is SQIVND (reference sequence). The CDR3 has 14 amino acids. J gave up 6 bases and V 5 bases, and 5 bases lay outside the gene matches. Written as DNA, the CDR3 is TGTGCCAGTAGTGGGACAGGGTCCCTAAACATTCAGTACTTC. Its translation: CASSGTGSLNIQYF.

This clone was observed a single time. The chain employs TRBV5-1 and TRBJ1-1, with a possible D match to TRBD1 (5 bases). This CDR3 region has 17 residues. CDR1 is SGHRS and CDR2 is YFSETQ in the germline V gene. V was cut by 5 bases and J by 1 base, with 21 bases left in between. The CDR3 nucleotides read TGCGCCAGCAGGGGGGAGGAAATTGGTGAAGGGAACACTGAAGCTTTCTTT. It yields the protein CASRGEEIGEGNTEAFF.

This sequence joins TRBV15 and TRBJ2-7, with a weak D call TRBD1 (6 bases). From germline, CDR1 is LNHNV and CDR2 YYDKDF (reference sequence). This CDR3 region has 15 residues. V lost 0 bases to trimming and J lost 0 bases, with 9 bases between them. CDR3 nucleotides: TGTGCCACCAGCAGAGAGGGGGCTTACTCCTACGAGCAGTACTTC. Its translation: CATSREGAYSYEQYF.

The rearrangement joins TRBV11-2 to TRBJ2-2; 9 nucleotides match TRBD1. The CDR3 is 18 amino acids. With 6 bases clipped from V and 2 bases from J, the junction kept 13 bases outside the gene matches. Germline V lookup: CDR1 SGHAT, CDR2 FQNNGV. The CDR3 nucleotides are TGTGCCAGCAGGAAACCCGGGACAGGGCTTCCCAACACCGGGGAGCTGTTTTTT. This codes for CASRKPGTGLPNTGELFF.

Here the CDR3 reads CASSTETGNSPLHF. CDR3 DNA sequence: TGTGCCAGCAGTACCGAGACAGGGAATTCACCCCTCCACTTT. This rearrangement joins TRBV6-6 to TRBJ1-6; TRBD1 matches 7 bases. The CDR3 totals 14 residues. The junction had 5 bases not matched to a gene; V was cut back by 5 bases and J by 7 bases. CDR1 is MNHNY, CDR2 SVGAGI, per germline (reference sequence).

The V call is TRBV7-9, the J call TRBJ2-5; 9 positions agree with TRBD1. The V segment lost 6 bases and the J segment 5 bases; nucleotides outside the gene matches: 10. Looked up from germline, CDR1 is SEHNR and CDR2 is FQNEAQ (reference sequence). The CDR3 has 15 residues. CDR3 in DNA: TGTGCCAGCAGTAGGGACAGGGAAGGATACGAGACCCAGTACTTC. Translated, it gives CASSRDREGYETQYF.

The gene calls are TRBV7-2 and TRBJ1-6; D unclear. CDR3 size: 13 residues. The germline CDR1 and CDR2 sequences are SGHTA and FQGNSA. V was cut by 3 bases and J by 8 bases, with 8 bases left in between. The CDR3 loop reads CASSFRYDSPLHF. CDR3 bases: TGTGCCAGCAGCTTTCGGTATGATTCACCCCTCCACTTT.

DNA of the CDR3: TGTGCCAGCAGCTCGGACCGGAGCAGGGGCGAAGCTTTCTTT. This sequence encodes CASSSDRSRGEAFF. The rearrangement links TRBV2 to TRBJ1-1, with a weak D call TRBD1 (6 bases). Deletions cut 6 bases from V and 8 bases from J, with 19 bases between. This CDR3 contains 14 residues. Germline-derived CDR1 and CDR2 are SNHLY and FYNNEI.

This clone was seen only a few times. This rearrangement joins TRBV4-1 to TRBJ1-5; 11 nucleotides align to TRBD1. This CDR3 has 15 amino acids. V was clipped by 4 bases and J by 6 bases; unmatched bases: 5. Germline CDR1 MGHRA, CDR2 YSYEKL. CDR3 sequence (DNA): TGCGCCAGCAGCCCTGGACAGGGGGCTGTTCAGCCCCAGCATTTT. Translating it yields CASSPGQGAVQPQHF.

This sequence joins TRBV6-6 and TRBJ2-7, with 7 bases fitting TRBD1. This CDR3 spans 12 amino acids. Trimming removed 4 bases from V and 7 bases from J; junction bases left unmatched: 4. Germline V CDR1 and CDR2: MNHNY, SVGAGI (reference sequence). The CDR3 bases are TGTGCCAGCAGTTTAACAGGGGTTGAGCAGTACTTC. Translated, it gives CASSLTGVEQYF.